This T cell receptor beta chain is from a study of cytomegalovirus exposure and HLA in healthy donors. Looked up from germline, CDR1 is LNHDA and CDR2 is SQIVND (reference sequence). The CDR3 has 14 amino acids. V shed 6 bases, J shed 8 bases, and the junction held 6 bases outside the gene matches. Sequencing used immunoSEQ multiplex PCR; TCRdb keeps in-frame clones, though not all of them. The top ten hold roughly 0.96% of the sample, which has 250,000 to 350,000 clones, 88% seen once. In its sample, this clone was seen a few times. The antigen is undetermined. Other DNA sequences within the sample encode an identical CDR3. Study-level findings and limits: Researchers counted around 160 TCR beta chains as cytomegalovirus-associated.

This rearrangement joins TRBV19 to TRBJ1-6, with TRBD1 matching over 8 bases. The sequence derives from a man aged 25-40 years in good health and CMV-seronegative. Sequences were obtained from PBMCs. CDR3 sequence: CASSTGQGDSPLHF. CDR3 DNA sequence: TGTGCCAGTAGCACCGGACAGGGTGATTCACCCCTCCACTTT. The complete variable domain, with remaining parts taken from reference TRBV19 and TRBJ1-6, reads DGGITQSPKYLFRKEGQNVTLSCEQNLNHDAMYWYRQDPGQGLRLIYYSQIVNDFQKGDIAEGYSVSREKKESFPLTVTSAQKNPTAFYLCASSTGQGDSPLHFGNGTRLTVT.